Sequencing of this TCR beta chain was carried out in a study of blood T cell repertoires in COVID-19. Study as a whole: Researchers got acute and convalescent COVID-19 samples from the United States, Italy and Spain. In each case, the material was cDNA or gDNA derived from T cells, B-cell-depleted T cells, or PBMCs.

In this sample, this clone turned up once. Source study methods: Using reference gene primer amplification, nucleated cell counts were estimated. Here immunoSEQ multiplex PCR was the method, and the copy in TCRdb shows in-frame clones only, minus some. V and J calls and clone size come straight from that table; D and trimming were deduced from the DNA. The sample shows 200,000 to 300,000 clones, 75% to 85% of them seen only once. V was pared by 5 bases and J by 6 bases, with 10 bases between. Germline V lookup: CDR1 SQVTM, CDR2 ANQGSEA. This CDR3 is built from 11 residues. Sequencing input: peripheral blood. The receptor was isolated from a man aged 40-49 years who had recovered from COVID-19. V and J are TRBV29-1 and TRBJ1-2, with no clear D. The CDR3 bases are TGCAGCGTTTGGCTTTCGAATGGCTACACCTTC. It codes for CSVWLSNGYTF.